Each of the 28 T cell receptor beta chains below was sequenced from the same sample in a study of CD8 T cells in Susac syndrome. Random-hexamer reverse transcription was applied to roughly 0.5 to 1 ug RNA. TCRdb called the immunoSEQ multiplex PCR reads again in MiXCR, with one record for every CDR3 protein. This repertoire shows 170,000 or so distinct CDR3 sequences, more than 95% found once; its top ten account for 0.12%. The sequencing input was CD4+ T cells from PBMCs. The receptors here all came from a human donor with Susac syndrome.

This clonotype was seen a single time. The rearrangement uses TRBV28 and TRBJ2-3, with TRBD1 as a possible D gene (5 bases). In germline, CDR1 is MDHEN, CDR2 SYDVKM. This CDR3 comprises 14 residues. V lost 2 bases to trimming and J lost 4 bases, with 10 bases between them. The CDR3 spells CASSLVGPPDTQYF. CDR3 nucleotide sequence: TGTGCCAGCAGTTTAGTGGGGCCCCCAGATACGCAGTATTTT.

The chain joins TRBV4-1 to TRBJ2-3; a possible D gene is TRBD2 (5 bases). The CDR3 contains 19 residues. The germline V gene encodes CDR1 MGHRA and CDR2 YSYEKL. The V end was cut by 0 bases, the J end by 4 bases, with 23 bases between. For the CDR3, the DNA is TGCGCCAGCAGCCAAGAAGAACGAGCGGTGTCATTCCTCCCAGATACGCAGTATTTT. It yields the protein CASSQEERAVSFLPDTQYF.

The chain recombines TRBV28 with TRBJ2-7; 8 nucleotides align to TRBD2. Germline CDR1 MDHEN, CDR2 SYDVKM. There are 16 residues in the CDR3. The ends lost 5 bases at V and 4 bases at J; junction bases unmatched: 13. CDR3 DNA sequence: TGTGCCAGCAGTGGATCCTCTAGCGGGCCCCAGTACGAGCAGTACTTC. This translates into CASSGSSSGPQYEQYF. Using reference TRBV28 and TRBJ2-7 for the parts outside the CDR3, the full variable domain is DVKVTQSSRYLVKRTGEKVFLECVQDMDHENMFWYRQDPGLGLRLIYFSYDVKMKEKGDIPEGYSVSREKKERFSLILESASTNQTSMYLCASSGSSSGPQYEQYFGPGTRLTVT.

The gene calls are TRBV5-4 and TRBJ2-1, with D possibly TRBD1 on 6 matching bases. The V gene lost 4 bases and the J gene lost 2 bases, with 19 bases spanning the gap. Germline V gives CDR1 SGHNT, CDR2 YYREEE (reference sequence). The CDR3 loop spans 17 amino acids. CDR3 bases: TGTGCCAGCAGCCGCAGAACCGGGACACGGACCTACAATGAGCAGTTCTTC. Translated: CASSRRTGTRTYNEQFF.

The chain has TRBV19 and TRBJ2-5, with TRBD1 matching over 8 bases. Germline assignment: CDR1 LNHDA and CDR2 SQIVND (reference sequence). This CDR3 is 14 amino acids long. Trimming took 4 bases from V and 5 from J; bases not matched to a gene: 6. Written as DNA, the CDR3 is TGTGCCAGTAGTAGGCAGGGGGCGAAGGAGACCCAGTACTTC. This codes for CASSRQGAKETQYF.

This clonotype was found once. The rearrangement links TRBV4-3 to TRBJ2-1; possibly TRBD2 for D (5 bases). Trimming left V 2 bases short and J 0 bases short, with 14 bases between. CDR1 LGHNA and CDR2 YSLEER come from the germline V gene. The CDR3 has 17 residues. The CDR3 spells CASSQYIDAGSYNEQFF. In DNA, the CDR3 is TGCGCCAGCAGCCAATATATCGACGCGGGCTCCTACAATGAGCAGTTCTTC.

V gene TRBV7-9 combines with J gene TRBJ2-4; D could derive from TRBD1 or TRBD2 (5 bases each). CDR3 size: 14 residues. V lost 1 base and J 7 bases, leaving 11 bases between the germline ends. Germline-derived CDR1 and CDR2 are SEHNR and FQNEAQ (reference sequence). The CDR3 DNA reads TGTGCCAGCAGCTTAGGGGGCGGCGGGAACATTCAGTACTTC. Its translation: CASSLGGGGNIQYF. Combining the CDR3 with reference TRBV7-9 and TRBJ2-4 gives the whole variable domain DTGVSQNPRHKITKRGQNVTFRCDPISEHNRLYWYRQTLGQGPEFLTYFQNEAQLEKSRLLSDRFSAERPKGSFSTLEIQRTEQGDSAMYLCASSLGGGGNIQYFGAGTRLSVL.

Only one count was recorded for this clonotype. V gene TRBV7-9 combines with J gene TRBJ2-2, with D unclear. The CDR3 length is 14 residues. Trimming cost V 10 bases and J 1 base, with 13 bases left between them. Germline V gives CDR1 SEHNR, CDR2 FQNEAQ (reference sequence). The DNA of the CDR3 is TGTGCCATTCCTGGGAAGTGGAACACCGGGGAGCTGTTTTTT. This sequence encodes CAIPGKWNTGELFF.

For the CDR3, the DNA is TGTGCCAGCACTATGGGGCTAGCGGGGTCCACAGATACGCAGTATTTT. Its translation is CASTMGLAGSTDTQYF. The chain uses TRBV6-1 and TRBJ2-3, with 9 bases that match TRBD2. The CDR3 is 16 residues long. Trimming took 7 bases from V and 2 from J; bases not matched to a gene: 10. CDR1 MNHNS and CDR2 SASEGT come from the germline V gene.

The gene calls are TRBV29-1 and TRBJ1-1; D is unresolved. Germline V gives CDR1 SQVTM, CDR2 ANQGSEA. The length of the CDR3 is 11 residues. Trimming shortened V by 4 bases and J by 1 base, and 4 bases separated the two germline ends. The CDR3 sequence is CSVVQNTEAFF. The CDR3 DNA follows: TGCAGCGTTGTCCAGAACACTGAAGCTTTCTTT.

For the CDR3, the DNA is TGTGCCAGCAGTCCACTAGCAGAGAACACTGAAGCTTTCTTT. Amino acids: CASSPLAENTEAFF. The chain recombines TRBV6-5 with TRBJ1-1; D is undetermined. The CDR3 length is 14 residues. V lost 5 bases to trimming and J lost 1 base, with 11 bases between them. The germline gives CDR1 MNHEY, CDR2 SVGAGI.

This chain links TRBV12-3 or TRBV12-4 with TRBJ2-1; D gene unclear. With 6 bases removed from V and 3 bases from J, the gap between germline ends came to 15 bases. This CDR3 spans 15 amino acids. The CDR3 DNA is TGTGCCAGCAGCCGTCCCCGGATTTTCTACAATGAGCAGTTCTTC. Protein sequence: CASSRPRIFYNEQFF.

The J gene is TRBJ2-5, the V gene TRBV28; 9 bases map to TRBD2. J lost 3 bases, V lost 8 bases, and 10 bases had no gene match. The CDR3 loop spans 15 amino acids. Germline CDR1 is MDHEN and CDR2 is SYDVKM. CDR3 amino acids: CASGIRASGEETQYF. The CDR3 nucleotides read TGTGCCAGCGGCATAAGGGCTAGCGGGGAAGAGACCCAGTACTTC.

This clonotype was seen more than once but under ten times. The chain combines TRBV6-5 with TRBJ2-5; D call uncertain. The CDR3 loop spans 15 amino acids. Germline V lookup: CDR1 MNHEY, CDR2 SVGAGI. Trimming left V 0 bases short and J 5 bases short, with 13 bases between. In nucleotides, the CDR3 is TGTGCCAGCAGTTACTCCAGCGACCGTCGGGAGACCCAGTACTTC. This gives the protein CASSYSSDRRETQYF.

The genes are TRBV20-1 and TRBJ2-1; 12 positions match TRBD2. The ends lost 3 bases at V and 4 bases at J; junction bases unmatched: 4. Germline CDR1 DFQATT, CDR2 SNEGSKA (reference sequence). CDR3 length equals 15 residues. CDR3 amino acids: CSARPTSGGYNEQFF. DNA for the CDR3: TGCAGTGCTAGGCCAACTAGCGGGGGGTACAATGAGCAGTTCTTC.

The rearrangement uses TRBV9 and TRBJ2-6, with D maybe TRBD2 (6 bases). Germline V lookup: CDR1 SGDLS, CDR2 YYNGEE. There are 19 residues in the CDR3. The V gene lost 0 bases and the J gene lost 1 base, with 17 bases spanning the gap. The CDR3 spells CASSVAVGGAGSGANVLTF. CDR3 nucleotides: TGTGCCAGCAGCGTAGCCGTCGGCGGGGCCGGGTCTGGGGCCAACGTCCTGACTTTC. Based on the CDR3 plus reference TRBV9 and TRBJ2-6, the full variable domain is DSGVTQTPKHLITATGQRVTLRCSPRSGDLSVYWYQQSLDQGLQFLIQYYNGEERAKGNILERFSAQQFPDLHSELNLSSLELGDSALYFCASSVAVGGAGSGANVLTFGAGSRLTVL.

The chain employs TRBV25-1 and TRBJ2-7, with D unclear. V lost 3 bases and J 0 bases, leaving 12 bases between the germline ends. CDR3 length: 15 amino acids. Germline lookup yields CDR1 MGHDK and CDR2 SYGVNS. In DNA, the CDR3 is TGTGCCAGCAGTGAGGAAGGGTTGATCTCCTACGAGCAGTACTTC. Encoded protein: CASSEEGLISYEQYF.

This chain connects TRBV4-3 to TRBJ1-2, with TRBD1 matching 8 bases. CDR3 length: 14 amino acids. The V gene's germline CDR1 is LGHNA and CDR2 YSLEER. J was trimmed by 5 bases and V by 1 base; bases with no gene match: 3. CDR3 sequence reads: CASSQADREYGYTF. In nucleotides, the CDR3 is TGCGCCAGCAGCCAAGCGGACAGGGAATATGGCTACACCTTC.

The V call is TRBV20-1, the J call TRBJ2-3; D ambiguous. Per germline, CDR1 DFQATT and CDR2 SNEGSKA (reference sequence). Trimming took off 0 bases at V and 0 bases at J, with 13 bases between the two ends. The CDR3 is 16 residues long. CDR3 DNA sequence: TGCAGTGCTAGAGATCTCGTGTCACAGAGCACAGATACGCAGTATTTT. It yields the protein CSARDLVSQSTDTQYF.

The chain is built from TRBV9 and TRBJ2-3, with D maybe TRBD2 (6 bases). Trimming took 0 bases from V and 0 from J, leaving 8 bases between them. The germline CDR1 and CDR2 sequences are SGDLS and YYNGEE. The length of the CDR3 is 15 residues. As DNA, the CDR3 is TGTGCCAGCAGCGTAGTCGGGGGTAGCACAGATACGCAGTATTTT. It specifies CASSVVGGSTDTQYF.

The chain has TRBV5-4 and TRBJ2-3, with D possibly being TRBD2 (6 bases). This CDR3 is 15 amino acids long. CDR1 is SGHNT and CDR2 is YYREEE in the germline V gene (reference sequence). V lost 0 bases to trimming and J lost 4 bases, with 12 bases between them. The CDR3, as DNA: TGTGCCAGCAGCTTGGAGGGACTTCGGGCAGATACGCAGTATTTT. This gives the protein CASSLEGLRADTQYF.

The chain carries TRBV14 and TRBJ2-7; D gene unclear. V was shortened by 4 bases and J by 2 bases, with 12 bases between the two germline ends. Germline lookup yields CDR1 SGHDN and CDR2 FVKESK. The CDR3 contains 14 residues. CDR3 nucleotide sequence: TGTGCCAGCAGCCTGACACACAAGCCCTACGAGCAGTACGTC. Its protein product is CASSLTHKPYEQYV.

This sequence joins TRBV27 and TRBJ2-5; D possibly matches TRBD1 or TRBD2 (5 bases each). V lost 2 bases, J lost 2 bases, and 12 bases lay in between. The CDR3 is 15 residues long. Germline V lookup: CDR1 MNHEY, CDR2 SMNVEV (reference sequence). The CDR3 DNA sequence: TGTGCCAGCAGTTTAAGCGGACAAGCACAAGAGACCCAGTACTTC. Encoded protein: CASSLSGQAQETQYF.

The chain carries TRBV6-5 and TRBJ1-2; tentative D call: TRBD1 (6 bases). Per the germline V gene, CDR1 is MNHEY and CDR2 is SVGAGI. The V end lost 5 bases, the J end lost 8 bases, and 18 bases lay between the germline ends. The CDR3 contains 14 residues. CDR3 sequence (DNA): TGTGCCAGCAGTACCCCCGACAGGACACACGGCTACACCTTC. This encodes CASSTPDRTHGYTF.

The chain employs TRBV5-4 and TRBJ2-5; 12 bases map to TRBD2. The V segment lost 9 bases and the J segment 4 bases; nucleotides outside the gene matches: 7. Germline loops: CDR1 SGHNT, CDR2 YYREEE (reference sequence). CDR3 length: 14 residues. CDR3 residues: CATHASGRGETQYF. In nucleotides, the CDR3 is TGTGCCACCCACGCTAGCGGGAGGGGAGAGACCCAGTACTTC. Full variable domain (rest looked up from reference TRBV5-4 and TRBJ2-5): ETGVTQSPTHLIKTRGQQVTLRCSSQSGHNTVSWYQQALGQGPQFIFQYYREEENGRGNFPPRFSGLQFPNYSSELNVNALELDDSALYLCATHASGRGETQYFGPGTRLLVL.

The CDR3 coding sequence is TGCAGCCTCCGGGACGGCCAAGAGACCCAGTACTTC. Translation gives CSLRDGQETQYF. V and J are TRBV29-1 and TRBJ2-5, with D perhaps given as TRBD1 or TRBD2 (5 bases each). This CDR3 region has 12 residues. Germline lookup yields CDR1 SQVTM and CDR2 ANQGSEA. Trimming left V 8 bases short and J 1 base short, with 11 bases between.

The chain joins TRBV9 to TRBJ2-1; TRBD2 matches at 8 bases. Germline values: CDR1 SGDLS, CDR2 YYNGEE. The V and J ends lost 0 bases and 6 bases, in that order; junction bases with no gene match: 8. The CDR3 runs 16 residues. In DNA, the CDR3 is TGTGCCAGCAGCGTAGTCCCCCTAGCGGGTGGCAATGAGCAGTTCTTC. Protein: CASSVVPLAGGNEQFF.

The V and J genes are TRBV24-1 and TRBJ2-1; 16 bases are shared with TRBD2. With V trimmed by 2 bases and J by 7 bases, 1 base remained unmatched. Looked up from germline, CDR1 is KGHDR and CDR2 is SFDVKD. The CDR3 covers 16 residues. CDR3 region: CATSDSGLAGGNEQFF. In nucleotides, the CDR3 is TGTGCCACCAGTGATTCGGGACTAGCGGGAGGGAATGAGCAGTTCTTC.